Listed here is a single TCR beta chain. The CDR3 consists of 14 residues. The germline CDR1 and CDR2 sequences are SQVTM and ANQGSEA. V dropped 3 bases and J dropped 0 bases, with 11 bases sitting between them. This record comes from a study of blood T cell repertoires in COVID-19. Study overall: Material from acute and convalescent COVID-19 was sourced from the United States, Italy and Spain. T cells, B-cell-depleted T cells, or PBMCs provided the cDNA or gDNA that served as material.

Authors' analysis steps: Cell counts per sample came from amplifying reference gene primers. Here immunoSEQ multiplex PCR was the method, and the copy in TCRdb shows in-frame clones only, minus some. The DNA gave D and trimming, while V, J and clone size come from that table. The profile shows over 150,000 clones, 86% of them singletons. The clonotype originates from a man in his fifties with active or convalescent COVID-19. The sequenced material came from peripheral blood. The chain links TRBV29-1 to TRBJ1-1; perhaps TRBD1 as D (6 bases). The CDR3, as DNA: TGCAGCGTTGATGTGACAGGCATGAACACTGAAGCTTTCTTT. Translating it yields CSVDVTGMNTEAFF.